These 30 T cell receptor beta chains were sequenced from one sample in a study of shared clonotypes between healthy human individuals. Sequencing used immunoSEQ multiplex PCR; TCRdb keeps in-frame clones, though not all of them. The data hold fewer than 1 million clones, with just over 95% observed a single time. CD45RO-negative, CCR7-positively selected cells formed the naive CD8 fraction, excluding terminally differentiated effector memory CD45RA+ cells. Source material: naive CD8+ T cells sorted from blood. These receptor sequences come from a young man in good health.

This clone has just a few counts. Other DNA sequences in this sample translate to the same CDR3. The V call is TRBV7-9, the J call TRBJ2-2; D is ambiguous. The CDR3 extends over 11 amino acids. Deletions cut 6 bases from V and 5 bases from J, with 4 bases between. The germline V gene encodes CDR1 SEHNR and CDR2 FQNEAQ (reference sequence). Here the CDR3 reads CASRITGELFF. The CDR3 DNA is TGTGCCAGCAGGATAACCGGGGAGCTGTTTTTT.

The J gene is TRBJ2-1, the V gene TRBV27; perhaps TRBD1 as D (5 bases). This CDR3 spans 15 amino acids. V dropped 2 bases and J dropped 0 bases, with 8 bases sitting between them. CDR1 is MNHEY and CDR2 is SMNVEV in the germline V gene (reference sequence). The CDR3 DNA reads as TGTGCCAGCAGTTTAACTACAGGCTCCTACAATGAGCAGTTCTTC. Its protein product is CASSLTTGSYNEQFF.

V is TRBV5-4 and J is TRBJ1-1; perhaps TRBD1 as D (6 bases). Germline CDR1 is SGHNT and CDR2 is YYREEE (reference sequence). This CDR3 has 14 residues. Trimming pared 0 bases from V and 0 bases from J, leaving 6 bases between. CDR3 region: CASSLEGVNTEAFF. As DNA, the CDR3 is TGTGCCAGCAGCTTGGAGGGGGTGAACACTGAAGCTTTCTTT.

The rearrangement joins TRBV7-2 to TRBJ2-7; 10 positions match TRBD2. The CDR3 sequence is 18 residues long. With V trimmed by 4 bases and J by 2 bases, 14 bases remained unmatched. CDR1 and CDR2 (germline): SGHTA, FQGNSA. CDR3 nucleotides: TGTGCCAGCAGCTCTCATTCGCGATGGACTAGCGGAACCTACGAGCAGTACTTC. Amino acid sequence: CASSSHSRWTSGTYEQYF.

This clone has just one count. The chain links TRBV11-2 to TRBJ2-7; D uncertain. Germline CDR1 is SGHAT and CDR2 is FQNNGV. This CDR3 comprises 16 residues. Trimming cost V 5 bases and J 0 bases, with 17 bases left between them. Here the CDR3 reads CASSTRLQRSSYEQYF. CDR3 sequence (DNA): TGTGCCAGCAGCACCCGCCTACAGAGGAGCTCCTACGAGCAGTACTTC.

The CDR3 DNA reads TGTGCCAGCAGTTACTCGCGCGAGGGAACCGGGGAGCTGTTTTTT. This codes for CASSYSREGTGELFF. The chain combines TRBV6-6 with TRBJ2-2; a possible D gene is TRBD2 (5 bases). V was shortened by 0 bases and J by 5 bases, with 10 bases between the two germline ends. In germline, CDR1 is MNHNY, CDR2 SVGAGI (reference sequence). The CDR3 is made up of 15 amino acids.

This chain uses TRBV2 with TRBJ2-6, with D possibly matching TRBD1 (5 bases). CDR1 and CDR2 (germline): SNHLY, FYNNEI. This CDR3 spans 16 amino acids. Trimming stripped 7 bases from V and 0 bases from J, with 13 bases between. The CDR3 sequence is CASTLTDLSGANVLTF. CDR3 DNA sequence: TGTGCCAGCACCCTGACAGACCTCTCTGGGGCCAACGTCCTGACTTTC.

This chain connects TRBV4-1 to TRBJ1-4; D is perhaps TRBD1 (6 bases). This CDR3 is built from 18 residues. V lost 1 base and J lost 8, with 23 bases in between. Germline loops: CDR1 MGHRA, CDR2 YSYEKL. CDR3 residues: CASSQVGTSANWLEKLFF. In DNA, the CDR3 is TGCGCCAGCAGCCAAGTCGGGACATCGGCCAATTGGCTGGAAAAACTGTTTTTT.

The chain joins TRBV9 to TRBJ2-3; 9 bases map to TRBD2. Looked up from germline, CDR1 is SGDLS and CDR2 is YYNGEE. This CDR3 is 17 amino acids long. With 2 bases clipped from V and 1 base from J, the junction kept 8 bases outside the gene matches. The CDR3 DNA is TGTGCCAGCAGCGTGTGGGGTAGGACTAGCGGCACAGATACGCAGTATTTT. Translation: CASSVWGRTSGTDTQYF.

Here the CDR3 DNA reads TGTGCCAGCAGTGAATACGTCGGGTCCTACAATGAGCAGTTCTTC. Protein: CASSEYVGSYNEQFF. This chain links TRBV2 with TRBJ2-1; D not certain. Germline V gene data show CDR1 as SNHLY and CDR2 as FYNNEI. The CDR3 runs to 15 residues. V lost 2 bases and J 1 base, leaving 9 bases between the germline ends.

The chain uses TRBV5-4 and TRBJ2-1, with D uncertain. Looked up from germline, CDR1 is SGHNT and CDR2 is YYREEE (reference sequence). The V end was cut by 7 bases, the J end by 8 bases, with 13 bases between. The CDR3 is 12 residues long. In DNA, the CDR3 is TGTGCCAGCCGCTCTCGGGTTGATGAGCAGTTCTTC. Translating gives CASRSRVDEQFF.

This clone was seen once. The chain is built from TRBV7-9 and TRBJ2-3; tentatively, D is TRBD2 (6 bases). The germline CDR1 and CDR2 sequences are SEHNR and FQNEAQ (reference sequence). The CDR3 is made up of 17 amino acids. V lost 5 bases to trimming and J lost 0 bases, with 18 bases between them. DNA for the CDR3: TGTGCCAGCAGCCATACTCTAGCGTCCGTTAGCACAGATACGCAGTATTTT. Residues: CASSHTLASVSTDTQYF.

This chain links TRBV6-6 with TRBJ1-2; D unclear. Deletions cut 8 bases from V and 8 bases from J, with 12 bases between. The CDR3 contains 11 residues. CDR1 MNHNY and CDR2 SVGAGI come from the germline V gene (reference sequence). The CDR3 nucleotides read TGTGCCAGCCGGGAGGTACGCGGCTACACCTTC. Translation gives CASREVRGYTF.

The rearrangement joins TRBV4-1 to TRBJ2-7, with TRBD1 identical over 8 bases. J lost 2 bases, V lost 3 bases, and 6 bases had no gene match. This CDR3 contains 15 residues. Germline CDR1 is MGHRA and CDR2 is YSYEKL. Here the CDR3 DNA reads TGCGCCAGCAGCCATGTGCACAGGGGGACCTACGAGCAGTACTTC. It is translated as CASSHVHRGTYEQYF.

The chain is built from TRBV14 and TRBJ1-1, with D hard to call. Germline CDR1 and CDR2: SGHDN and FVKESK. The CDR3 contains 13 residues. Trimming shortened V by 2 bases and J by 8 bases, and 12 bases separated the two germline ends. CDR3 amino acids: CASSQPNEQEAFF. Written as DNA, the CDR3 is TGTGCCAGCAGCCAACCTAATGAGCAGGAAGCTTTCTTT.

The J gene is TRBJ2-2, the V gene TRBV5-6; TRBD2 matches at 9 bases. V shed 3 bases, J shed 0 bases, and the junction held 9 bases outside the gene matches. Germline V gene lookup returns CDR1 SGHDT and CDR2 YYEEEE. The CDR3 covers 18 residues. Here the CDR3 DNA reads TGTGCCAGCAGCTCTAGCGGGAACCGAGGCGCGAACACCGGGGAGCTGTTTTTT. It specifies CASSSSGNRGANTGELFF.

CDR3 sequence reads: CASSNWTGREKLFF. The DNA of the CDR3 is TGTGCCAGCAGCAACTGGACAGGCCGTGAAAAACTGTTTTTT. This chain uses TRBV5-4 with TRBJ1-4, with 7 nucleotides matching TRBD1. The CDR3 runs to 14 residues. Germline assignment: CDR1 SGHNT and CDR2 YYREEE (reference sequence). V lost 4 bases, J lost 7 bases, and 7 bases stayed unmatched.

The chain joins TRBV28 to TRBJ1-4; D might be TRBD1 (5 bases). V lost 3 bases and J 6 bases, leaving 11 bases between the germline ends. Germline V gene lookup returns CDR1 MDHEN and CDR2 SYDVKM. The CDR3 is 14 residues long. CDR3 DNA sequence: TGTGCCAGCAGTTTGGAGGGGTTCGATGAAAAACTGTTTTTT. The encoded protein is CASSLEGFDEKLFF.

The chain couples TRBV30 to TRBJ1-4; possibly TRBD1 for D (6 bases). CDR3 size: 14 residues. Trimming cost V 7 bases and J 4 bases, with 16 bases left between them. Germline V gene data show CDR1 as GTSNPN and CDR2 as SVGIG (reference sequence). The CDR3 is CASAETGLNEKLFF. The CDR3 DNA reads TGTGCCTCTGCCGAGACAGGCCTTAATGAAAAACTGTTTTTT.

The chain combines TRBV4-1 with TRBJ1-2; unclear D gene. The CDR3 sequence is 14 residues long. Germline V gene data show CDR1 as MGHRA and CDR2 as YSYEKL. Trimming stripped 1 base from V and 5 bases from J, with 11 bases between. Written as DNA, the CDR3 is TGCGCCAGCAGCCAAGGGGCCGTAAGTTATGGCTACACCTTC. Its protein product is CASSQGAVSYGYTF.

The V and J genes are TRBV5-8 and TRBJ2-1; TRBD2 matches at 9 bases. CDR3 length: 16 amino acids. With 2 bases clipped from V and 4 bases from J, the junction kept 7 bases outside the gene matches. The V gene's germline CDR1 is SGHTS and CDR2 YDEGEE. CDR3 in DNA: TGTGCCAGCAGCTTCAGGGGCGGGAGGGAGTACAATGAGCAGTTCTTC. Translation gives CASSFRGGREYNEQFF. Combining the CDR3 with reference TRBV5-8 and TRBJ2-1 gives the whole variable domain EAGVTQSPTHLIKTRGQQATLRCSPISGHTSVYWYQQALGLGLQFLLWYDEGEERNRGNFPPRFSGRQFPNYSSELNVNALELEDSALYLCASSFRGGREYNEQFFGPGTRLTVL.

The V call is TRBV9, the J call TRBJ2-1; weak D call: TRBD1 (5 bases). The CDR3 is 15 residues long. Germline V CDR1 and CDR2: SGDLS, YYNGEE. V gave up 0 bases and J gave up 7 bases, with 14 bases separating them. CDR3 in DNA: TGTGCCAGCAGCGTAGAGGGGTTAGGGGTAAATGAGCAGTTCTTC. Translation gives CASSVEGLGVNEQFF.

The chain employs TRBV5-5 and TRBJ2-1, with 10 bases aligning to TRBD1. Germline loops: CDR1 SGHKS, CDR2 YYEKEE (reference sequence). The J segment lost 3 bases and the V segment lost 7 bases, leaving 4 bases of the junction unmatched. This CDR3 contains 14 residues. CDR3 loop: CASPGQGRYNEQFF. CDR3 DNA sequence: TGTGCCAGCCCGGGACAGGGGCGCTACAATGAGCAGTTCTTC. Using reference TRBV5-5 and TRBJ2-1 for the parts outside the CDR3, the full variable domain is DAGVTQSPTHLIKTRGQQVTLRCSPISGHKSVSWYQQVLGQGPQFIFQYYEKEERGRGNFPDRFSARQFPNYSSELNVNALLLGDSALYLCASPGQGRYNEQFFGPGTRLTVL.

The chain recombines TRBV7-6 with TRBJ1-1; D gene uncertain. CDR1 SGHVS and CDR2 FNYEAQ come from the germline V gene. Trimming took 1 base from V and 4 from J, leaving 13 bases between them. CDR3 length: 15 residues. Here the CDR3 reads CASSLGRQPVTEAFF. The DNA of the CDR3 is TGTGCCAGCAGCTTAGGCAGGCAACCAGTCACTGAAGCTTTCTTT.

This clone is a singleton in its sample. V usage is TRBV7-9 and J usage is TRBJ1-3, with 8 bases identical to TRBD1. The ends lost 6 bases at V and 5 bases at J; junction bases unmatched: 6. Germline V CDR1 and CDR2: SEHNR, FQNEAQ (reference sequence). CDR3 length: 14 residues. The CDR3 sequence is CASSGGQGRNTIYF. Here the CDR3 DNA reads TGTGCCAGCAGTGGCGGACAGGGTAGAAACACCATATATTTT.

The rearrangement uses TRBV18 and TRBJ1-5; 10 nucleotides match TRBD1. CDR3 length equals 16 residues. Germline V gene data show CDR1 as KGHSH and CDR2 as LQKENI. The ends lost 2 bases at V and 6 bases at J; junction bases unmatched: 7. The DNA for the CDR3 is TGTGCCAGCTCACCAAGCGGGACAGGGGTCCCTCAGCCCCAGCATTTT. Residues: CASSPSGTGVPQPQHF.

This chain connects TRBV5-6 to TRBJ2-2; unclear D gene. The germline gives CDR1 SGHDT, CDR2 YYEEEE. Trimming removed 2 bases at V and 5 bases at J, with 7 bases between. This CDR3 spans 13 amino acids. The CDR3 loop is CASSFGRTGELFF. As DNA, the CDR3 is TGTGCCAGCAGCTTCGGTAGGACCGGGGAGCTGTTTTTT.

J is TRBJ2-2 and V is TRBV6-5, with D perhaps TRBD2 (6 bases). With 2 bases removed from V and 7 bases from J, the gap between germline ends came to 8 bases. Germline V gene sequence: CDR1 MNHEY, CDR2 SVGAGI. This CDR3 is 13 amino acids long. The CDR3 region has the DNA TGTGCCAGCAGTTACGGGACTCACGGGGAGCTGTTTTTT. This sequence encodes CASSYGTHGELFF.

This chain joins TRBV10-2 and TRBJ2-3; D is ambiguous. This CDR3 region has 11 residues. V was clipped by 8 bases and J by 4 bases, with 7 bases between them. Germline V lookup: CDR1 WSHSY, CDR2 SAAADI. In DNA, the CDR3 is TGCGCCAGCTCCCTGGCAGATACGCAGTATTTT. It encodes CASSLADTQYF.

The chain couples TRBV14 to TRBJ1-1; no reliable D call. The length of the CDR3 is 16 residues. Trimming stripped 1 base from V and 1 base from J, with 13 bases between. The germline V gene encodes CDR1 SGHDN and CDR2 FVKESK. CDR3 nucleotide sequence: TGTGCCAGCAGCCAAGCCTTCGGGATATGGAACACTGAAGCTTTCTTT. Encoded protein: CASSQAFGIWNTEAFF.